The sequence of this TCR beta chain was determined in a study of blood T cell repertoires in COVID-19. Assay used: immunoSEQ multiplex PCR; TCRdb lists only in-frame clones, some missing. The sample has 140,000 to 150,000 clones, over 75% seen once. Trimming stripped 4 bases from V and 2 bases from J, with 15 bases between. Germline V gene lookup returns CDR1 SGHNT and CDR2 YYREEE (reference sequence). The CDR3 spans 15 residues. The source material was peripheral blood. The gene calls are TRBV5-4 and TRBJ1-2; D possibly corresponds to TRBD1 (5 bases). The source of this sequence is a woman aged 50 to 60 with acute or convalescent COVID-19. The DNA for the CDR3 is TGTGCCAGCAGCCCCTCCAGGCAGGGCAACTATGGCTACACCTTC. Encoded protein: CASSPSRQGNYGYTF. Full variable domain (rest looked up from reference TRBV5-4 and TRBJ1-2): ETGVTQSPTHLIKTRGQQVTLRCSSQSGHNTVSWYQQALGQGPQFIFQYYREEENGRGNFPPRFSGLQFPNYSSELNVNALELDDSALYLCASSPSRQGNYGYTFGSGTRLTVV.